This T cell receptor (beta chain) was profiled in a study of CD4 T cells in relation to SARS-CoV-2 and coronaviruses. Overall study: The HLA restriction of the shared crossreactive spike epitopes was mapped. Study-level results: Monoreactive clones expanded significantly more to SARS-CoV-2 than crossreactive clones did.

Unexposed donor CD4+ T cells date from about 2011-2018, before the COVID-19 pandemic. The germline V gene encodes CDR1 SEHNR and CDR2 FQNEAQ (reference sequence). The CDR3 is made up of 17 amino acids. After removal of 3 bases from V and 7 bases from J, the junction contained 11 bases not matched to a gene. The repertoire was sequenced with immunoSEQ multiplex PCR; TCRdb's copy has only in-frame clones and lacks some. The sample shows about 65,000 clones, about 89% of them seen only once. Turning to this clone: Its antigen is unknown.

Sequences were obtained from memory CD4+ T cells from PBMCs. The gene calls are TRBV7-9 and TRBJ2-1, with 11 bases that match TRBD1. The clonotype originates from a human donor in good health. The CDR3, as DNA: TGTGCCAGCAGCTTCGAAACCGGGACAGGGGGTCAAAATGAGCAGTTCTTC. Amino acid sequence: CASSFETGTGGQNEQFF.